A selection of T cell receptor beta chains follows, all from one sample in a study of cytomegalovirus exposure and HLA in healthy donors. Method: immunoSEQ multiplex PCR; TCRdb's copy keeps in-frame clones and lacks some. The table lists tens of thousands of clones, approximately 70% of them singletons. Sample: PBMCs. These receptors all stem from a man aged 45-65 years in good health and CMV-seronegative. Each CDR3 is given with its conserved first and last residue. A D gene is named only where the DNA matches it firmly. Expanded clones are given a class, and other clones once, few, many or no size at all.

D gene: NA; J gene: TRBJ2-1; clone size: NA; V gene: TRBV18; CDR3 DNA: TGTGCCAGCTCACCGCCAGGAGGGGGCACGGGGAATGAGCAGTTCTTC; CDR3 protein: CASSPPGGGTGNEQFF
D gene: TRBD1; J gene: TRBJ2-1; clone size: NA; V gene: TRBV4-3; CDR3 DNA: TGCGCCAGCAGCACACTCCCGGGACAGGGCCCCTACAATGAGCAGTTCTTC; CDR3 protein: CASSTLPGQGPYNEQFF
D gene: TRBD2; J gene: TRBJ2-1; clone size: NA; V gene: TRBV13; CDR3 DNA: TGTGCCAGCAGCCTCACCCCCGGGACTAGCGGAGAGAATGAGCAGTTCTTC; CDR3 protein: CASSLTPGTSGENEQFF
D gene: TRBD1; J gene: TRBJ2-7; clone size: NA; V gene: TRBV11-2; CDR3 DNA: TGTGCCAGCAGCTTAAGTATGGGACAGTCCTACGAGCAGTACTTC; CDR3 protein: CASSLSMGQSYEQYF
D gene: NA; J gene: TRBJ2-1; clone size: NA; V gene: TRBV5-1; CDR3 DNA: TGCGCCAGCAGCTACCCGGGAGATTTGGGGCAGTTCTTC; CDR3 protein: CASSYPGDLGQFF
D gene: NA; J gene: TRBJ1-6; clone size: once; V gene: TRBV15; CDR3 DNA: TGTGCCACCAGCAGAGACAGGGATAATTCACCCCTCCACTTT; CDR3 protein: CATSRDRDNSPLHF
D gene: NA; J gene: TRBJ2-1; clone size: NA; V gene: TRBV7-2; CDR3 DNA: TGTGCCAGCAGCTTTCCTGACCGGGGAGACTTTGGGCAGTTCTTC; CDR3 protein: CASSFPDRGDFGQFF
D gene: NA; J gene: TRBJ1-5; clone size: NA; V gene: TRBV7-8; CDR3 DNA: TGTGCCAGCAGCTTAGGGGGGCGATGGAATCAGCCCCAGCATTTT; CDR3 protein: CASSLGGRWNQPQHF
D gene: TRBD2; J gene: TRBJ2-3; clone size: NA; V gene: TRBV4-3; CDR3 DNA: TGCGCCAGCAGCGGAGGAAGCGGGAAAACAGATACGCAGTATTTT; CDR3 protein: CASSGGSGKTDTQYF
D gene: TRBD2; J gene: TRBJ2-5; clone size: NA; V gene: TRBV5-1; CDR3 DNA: TGCGCCAGCAGCTTGGGGCCGATAGCGGGAGAAGAGACCCAGTACTTC; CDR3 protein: CASSLGPIAGEETQYF
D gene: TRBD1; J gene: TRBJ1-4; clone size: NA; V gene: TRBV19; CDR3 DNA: TGTGCCAGTAGTATACTTGGGACAGGAGAGGAAAAACTGTTTTTT; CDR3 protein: CASSILGTGEEKLFF
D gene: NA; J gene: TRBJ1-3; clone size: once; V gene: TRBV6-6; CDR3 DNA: TGTGCCAGCAGTTTCGACAGTTCCTCTGGAAACACCATATATTTT; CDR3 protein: CASSFDSSSGNTIYF
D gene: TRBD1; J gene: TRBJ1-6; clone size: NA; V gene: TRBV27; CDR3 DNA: TGTGCCAGCAGGGACAGGAATTCACCCCTCCACTTT; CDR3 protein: CASRDRNSPLHF
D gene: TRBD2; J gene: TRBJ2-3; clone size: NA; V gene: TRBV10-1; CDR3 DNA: TGCGCCAGCAGTGAGTCACCAACTAGCGGTTGCACAGATACGCAGTATTTT; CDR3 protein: CASSESPTSGCTDTQYF
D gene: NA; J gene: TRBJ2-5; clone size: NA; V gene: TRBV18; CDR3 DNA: TGTGCCAGCTCACCCCGCAGGGATGGCGAGACCCAGTACTTC; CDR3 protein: CASSPRRDGETQYF
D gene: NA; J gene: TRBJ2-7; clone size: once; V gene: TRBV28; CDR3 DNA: TGTGCCAGCACCATTACCGGTGGGCTCTACGAGCAGTACTTC; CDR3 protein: CASTITGGLYEQYF
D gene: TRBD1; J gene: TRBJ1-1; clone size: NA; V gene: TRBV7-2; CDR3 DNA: TGTGCCAGCAGCTATCGAACAGGGGGCAACACTGAAGCTTTCTTT; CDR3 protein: CASSYRTGGNTEAFF
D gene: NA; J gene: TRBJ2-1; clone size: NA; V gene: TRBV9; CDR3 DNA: TGTGCCAGCAGCTCCCGCGGGGACTACAATGAGCAGTTCTTC; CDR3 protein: CASSSRGDYNEQFF
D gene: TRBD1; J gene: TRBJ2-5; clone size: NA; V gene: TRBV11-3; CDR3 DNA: TGTGCCAGCGCGCCGACAGGGTTGGGTGAGACCCAGTACTTC; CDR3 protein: CASAPTGLGETQYF
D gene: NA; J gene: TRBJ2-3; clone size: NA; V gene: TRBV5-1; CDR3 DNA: TGCGCCAGCAGCGCCGACCAGGGGTCGTATACGCAGTATTTT; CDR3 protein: CASSADQGSYTQYF
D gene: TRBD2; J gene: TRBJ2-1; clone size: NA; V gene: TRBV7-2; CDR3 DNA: TGTGCCAGCAGCTTAGCTATCGGGCGGGAGTGGCCCTACAATGAGCAGTTCTTC; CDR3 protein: CASSLAIGREWPYNEQFF
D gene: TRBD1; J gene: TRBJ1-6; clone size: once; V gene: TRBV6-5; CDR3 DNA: TGTGCCAGCAGTTACGACAGGGTGGGTGATTCACCCCTCCACTTT; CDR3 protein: CASSYDRVGDSPLHF
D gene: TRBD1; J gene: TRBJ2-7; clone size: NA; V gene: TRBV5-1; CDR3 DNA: TGCGCCAGCAGCTTGAGGACAGGGGACCACGAGCAGTACTTC; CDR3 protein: CASSLRTGDHEQYF
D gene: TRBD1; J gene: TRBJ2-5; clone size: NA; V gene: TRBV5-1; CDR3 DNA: TGCGCCAGCAGCTTGGAGGGGACAGAAGAGACCCAGTACTTC; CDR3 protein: CASSLEGTEETQYF
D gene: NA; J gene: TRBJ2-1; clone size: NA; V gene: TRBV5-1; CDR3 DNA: TGCGCCAGCAGCGTAGGACTAACACACGGCCATGAGCAGTTCTTC; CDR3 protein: CASSVGLTHGHEQFF
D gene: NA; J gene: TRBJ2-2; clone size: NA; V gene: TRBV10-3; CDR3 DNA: TGTGCCATCCTCGGGACATTGAACACCGGGGAGCTGTTTTTT; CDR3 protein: CAILGTLNTGELFF
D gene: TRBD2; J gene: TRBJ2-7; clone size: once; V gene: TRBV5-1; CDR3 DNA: TGCGCCAGCACGGCGAGCGGGGGGTACTACGAGCAGTACTTC; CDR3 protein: CASTASGGYYEQYF
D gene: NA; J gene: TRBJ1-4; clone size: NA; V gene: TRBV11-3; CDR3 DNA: TGTGCCAGCAGCCCTCCCGCGGCAACTAATGAAAAACTGTTTTTT; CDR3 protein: CASSPPAATNEKLFF
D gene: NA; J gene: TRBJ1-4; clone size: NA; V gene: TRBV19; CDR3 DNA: TGTGCCAGTAGTACGCGGACGGGAAATGAAAAACTGTTTTTT; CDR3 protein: CASSTRTGNEKLFF
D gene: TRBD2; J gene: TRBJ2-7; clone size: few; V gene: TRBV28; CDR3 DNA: TGTGCCAGCAGTTCAGGATCGGAGCGGGGGGTCGGGCAGTACTTC; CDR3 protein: CASSSGSERGVGQYF
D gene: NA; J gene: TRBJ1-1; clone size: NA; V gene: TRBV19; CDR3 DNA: TGTGCCAGTAGTATTCGGGATCCCCGGGGTGCTGAAGCTTTCTTT; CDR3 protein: CASSIRDPRGAEAFF
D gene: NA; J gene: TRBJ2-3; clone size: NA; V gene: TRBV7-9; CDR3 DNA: TGTGCCAGCAGCCCTAACACAGATACGCAGTATTTT; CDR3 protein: CASSPNTDTQYF
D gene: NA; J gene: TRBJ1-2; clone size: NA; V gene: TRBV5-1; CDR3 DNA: TGCGCCAGCAGCTTGGCCCTCACCGCCGAGGGTCGCGGCTACACCTTC; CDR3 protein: CASSLALTAEGRGYTF
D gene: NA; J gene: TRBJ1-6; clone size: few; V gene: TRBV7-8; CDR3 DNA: TGTGCCAGCAGCAAGAAAGGAGGGTCTTTAGGAAATTCACCCCTCCACTTT; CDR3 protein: CASSKKGGSLGNSPLHF
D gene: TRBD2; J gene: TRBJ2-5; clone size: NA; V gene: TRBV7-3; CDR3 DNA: TGTGCCAGCAGCCTCGGGGGGAGAGAGACCCAGTACTTC; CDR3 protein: CASSLGGRETQYF
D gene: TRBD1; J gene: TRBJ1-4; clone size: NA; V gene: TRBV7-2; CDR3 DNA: TGTGCCAGCAGCCCTCAGGGGGTGACTAATGAAAAACTGTTTTTT; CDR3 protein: CASSPQGVTNEKLFF
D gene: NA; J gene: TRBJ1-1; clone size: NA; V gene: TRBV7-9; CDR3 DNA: TGTGCCAGCAGCAATGGGGGGGGCACTGAAGCTTTCTTT; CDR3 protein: CASSNGGGTEAFF
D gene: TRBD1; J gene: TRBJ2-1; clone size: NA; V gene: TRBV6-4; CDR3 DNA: TGTGCCAGCAGCCCCCGGGACAGGGGTGAGCAGTTCTTC; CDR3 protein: CASSPRDRGEQFF
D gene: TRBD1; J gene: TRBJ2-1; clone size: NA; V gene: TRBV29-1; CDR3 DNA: TGCAGCGTTGTCCGGACAGGAGACAACTACAATGAGCAGTTCTTC; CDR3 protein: CSVVRTGDNYNEQFF
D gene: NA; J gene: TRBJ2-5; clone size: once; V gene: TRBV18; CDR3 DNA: TGTGCCAGCTCACCGAGGGAGACCCCCCAAGAGACCCAGTACTTC; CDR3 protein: CASSPRETPQETQYF
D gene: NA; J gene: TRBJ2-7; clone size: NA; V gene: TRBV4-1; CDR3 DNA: TGCGCCAGCAGCCAAGAGGGCAGTCAGGCAGGTGAAGTCTACGAGCAGTACTTC; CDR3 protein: CASSQEGSQAGEVYEQYF
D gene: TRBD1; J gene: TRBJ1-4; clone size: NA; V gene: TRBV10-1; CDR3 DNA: TGCGCCAGCAGTGAGTCGGACAGGGGGGGGGAAAAACTGTTTTTT; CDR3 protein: CASSESDRGGEKLFF
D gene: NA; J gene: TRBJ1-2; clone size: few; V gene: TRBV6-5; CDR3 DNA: TGTGCCAGCAGTTACCCGGGAACCTATGGCTACACCTTC; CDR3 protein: CASSYPGTYGYTF
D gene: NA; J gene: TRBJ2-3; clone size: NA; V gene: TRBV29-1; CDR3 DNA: TGCAGCGTTGACCCCAGGGGCGTAACAGATACGCAGTATTTT; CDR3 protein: CSVDPRGVTDTQYF
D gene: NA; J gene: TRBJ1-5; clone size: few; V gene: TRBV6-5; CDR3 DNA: TGTGCCAGCAGCAATTCCGCAACCGGTCAGCCCCAGCATTTT; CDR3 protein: CASSNSATGQPQHF
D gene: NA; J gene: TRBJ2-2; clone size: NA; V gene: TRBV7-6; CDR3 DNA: TGTGCCAGCAGCTTAGGCCTAGCCGGGGAGCTGTTTTTT; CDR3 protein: CASSLGLAGELFF
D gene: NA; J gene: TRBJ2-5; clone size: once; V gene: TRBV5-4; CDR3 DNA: TGTGCCAGCAGCTTGGGTGGCAGTCAAAAAGAGACCCAGTACTTC; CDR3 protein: CASSLGGSQKETQYF
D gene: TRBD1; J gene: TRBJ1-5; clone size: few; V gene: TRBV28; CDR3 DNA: TGTGCCAGCAGTTTAACGACAGGGACGGGCAATCAGCCCCAGCATTTT; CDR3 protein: CASSLTTGTGNQPQHF
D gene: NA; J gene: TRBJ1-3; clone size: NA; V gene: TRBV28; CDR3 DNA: TGTGCCAGCAGTTTATCAGGGTATGGAAACACCATATATTTT; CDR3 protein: CASSLSGYGNTIYF
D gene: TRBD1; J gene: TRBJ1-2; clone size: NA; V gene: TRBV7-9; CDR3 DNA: TGTGCCAGCAGCCGAACGACAGGGGCCCCCTCCTTCTATGGCTACACCTTC; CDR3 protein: CASSRTTGAPSFYGYTF
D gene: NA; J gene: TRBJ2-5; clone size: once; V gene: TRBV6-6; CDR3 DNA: TGTGCCAGCAGTTACCCTTTAGAGACCCAGTACTTC; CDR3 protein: CASSYPLETQYF
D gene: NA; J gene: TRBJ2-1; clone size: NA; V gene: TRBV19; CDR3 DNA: TGTGCCAGTAGTCAGCAATTTAGCGGTTACAATGAGCAGTTCTTC; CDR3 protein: CASSQQFSGYNEQFF
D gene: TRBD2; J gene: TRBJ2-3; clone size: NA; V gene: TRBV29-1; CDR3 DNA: TGCAGCGTTGAGAAGCTAGCGGGGACCCCAGGGGATACGCAGTATTTT; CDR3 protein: CSVEKLAGTPGDTQYF
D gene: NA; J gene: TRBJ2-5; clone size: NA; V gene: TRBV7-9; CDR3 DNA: TGTGCCAGCAGCTTCCCAGGGGTAGAGACCCAGTACTTC; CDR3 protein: CASSFPGVETQYF